The rows below give T cell receptor beta chains drawn from one sample of a study of T cell responses to AZD1222 COVID-19 vaccine. The data were produced by immunoSEQ multiplex PCR, yet TCRdb's version contains in-frame clones alone and is incomplete. The sample holds about 120,000 clones, 80% to 95% seen once. The sample here was peripheral blood, taken 28 days after the second AZD1222 dose. Receptors originate from an adult who received the AZD1222 COVID-19 vaccine. The CDR3 runs from the conserved cysteine through the conserved F or W. Fields, in order: CDR3 DNA, CDR3 protein, D gene, J gene, V gene, clone size. A D gene is named only where the DNA matches it firmly. A clone size is listed for some rows: how often the clone was seen (once, few, many), or a class if it is expanded.

DNA: TGTGCCAGCAGCGCGTCCCGGGATGCTAATTCACCCCTCCACTTT; CDR3: CASSASRDANSPLHF; D: .; J: TRBJ1-6; V: TRBV9; size: .
DNA: TGTGCCAGCAAGTCATTTGGCTCCTACAATGAGCAGTTCTTC; CDR3: CASKSFGSYNEQFF; D: .; J: TRBJ2-1; V: TRBV5-4; size: .
DNA: TGTGCTAGTGGTTTCTCTGGGGCCAACGTCCTGACTTTC; CDR3: CASGFSGANVLTF; D: .; J: TRBJ2-6; V: TRBV12-5; size: .
DNA: TGTGCCAGCTCACCACGATTTATAGGGAGGGAGACCCAGTACTTC; CDR3: CASSPRFIGRETQYF; D: .; J: TRBJ2-5; V: TRBV18; size: once
DNA: TGCGCCAGCAGCTTGGGGGCCGTCACCGGGGAGCTGTTTTTT; CDR3: CASSLGAVTGELFF; D: .; J: TRBJ2-2; V: TRBV5-1; size: .
DNA: TGTGCCAGCGGCACGGTGGGGCTAGAGCAGTACTTC; CDR3: CASGTVGLEQYF; D: .; J: TRBJ2-7; V: TRBV6-5; size: .
DNA: TGCGCCAGTAATAACAGGGGATTGAACACTGAAGCTTTCTTT; CDR3: CASNNRGLNTEAFF; D: TRBD1; J: TRBJ1-1; V: TRBV10-1; size: .
DNA: TGTGCCAGCAGCCAAGACACCAATCAGCCCCAGCATTTT; CDR3: CASSQDTNQPQHF; D: .; J: TRBJ1-5; V: TRBV11-2; size: .
DNA: TGTGCCAGCAGTTGGGACAGGGGGACCGGGGAGCTGTTTTTT; CDR3: CASSWDRGTGELFF; D: TRBD1; J: TRBJ2-2; V: TRBV6-5; size: once
DNA: TGTGCCAGCAGCCAAGTTAAAACAGGAGGAGCGATCTATGGCTACACCTTC; CDR3: CASSQVKTGGAIYGYTF; D: .; J: TRBJ1-2; V: TRBV4-2; size: once
DNA: TGTGCCACCAGTGATTTCATCGGGGGGGCAAGTGATACGCAGTATTTT; CDR3: CATSDFIGGASDTQYF; D: TRBD2; J: TRBJ2-3; V: TRBV24-1; size: .
DNA: TGTGCCTGGATCACCCGGGGTTCTAACTATGGCTACACCTTC; CDR3: CAWITRGSNYGYTF; D: .; J: TRBJ1-2; V: TRBV30; size: .
DNA: TGTGCCAGCTCACAAAATCTAGGGACACCGAACACTGAAGCTTTCTTT; CDR3: CASSQNLGTPNTEAFF; D: .; J: TRBJ1-1; V: TRBV18; size: .
DNA: TGCGCCAGCAGCTTCCAGGCAGCAGATACGCAGTATTTT; CDR3: CASSFQAADTQYF; D: .; J: TRBJ2-3; V: TRBV5-1; size: .
DNA: TGTGCCAGTAGTCTGGTAGCTAACTATGGCTACACCTTC; CDR3: CASSLVANYGYTF; D: .; J: TRBJ1-2; V: TRBV19; size: .
DNA: TGTGCCACTCGGGGACGGCCAGGGTACGAGCAGTACTTC; CDR3: CATRGRPGYEQYF; D: .; J: TRBJ2-7; V: TRBV5-4; size: .
DNA: TGTGCCAGCAGCCGTTTGTTCCAACTGGGAGATACGCAGTATTTT; CDR3: CASSRLFQLGDTQYF; D: .; J: TRBJ2-3; V: TRBV3-1/TRBV3-2; size: .
DNA: TGTGCCAGCAGCTTAGGGACTGGGGCAGATACGCAGTATTTT; CDR3: CASSLGTGADTQYF; D: .; J: TRBJ2-3; V: TRBV7-2; size: .
DNA: TGTGCCACCAGTGAACGAGGGAGGTCTGAAGCTTTCTTT; CDR3: CATSERGRSEAFF; D: .; J: TRBJ1-1; V: TRBV24-1; size: few
DNA: TGTGCCAGCAGACTAGACCTCACAGATACGCAGTATTTT; CDR3: CASRLDLTDTQYF; D: .; J: TRBJ2-3; V: TRBV7-9; size: .
DNA: TGTGCCAGTAGTATGGGAGGGGACACTGAAGCTTTCTTT; CDR3: CASSMGGDTEAFF; D: .; J: TRBJ1-1; V: TRBV19; size: .
DNA: TGTGCCAGTAGTGGTTACGGGGGGGACACTGAAGCTTTCTTT; CDR3: CASSGYGGDTEAFF; D: .; J: TRBJ1-1; V: TRBV19; size: .
DNA: TGCGCCAGCAGCGAGGGGACAGTTAGTCAAGAGACCCAGTACTTC; CDR3: CASSEGTVSQETQYF; D: TRBD1; J: TRBJ2-5; V: TRBV4-1; size: .
DNA: TGTGCCAGTACTGGGGCCGACAGGGGGTTGTCCGAGCAGTACTTC; CDR3: CASTGADRGLSEQYF; D: TRBD1; J: TRBJ2-7; V: TRBV19; size: .
DNA: TGTGCCAGCAGCCATCGGCGGGGACTACAAGAGACCCAGTACTTC; CDR3: CASSHRRGLQETQYF; D: TRBD2; J: TRBJ2-5; V: TRBV3-1/TRBV3-2; size: .
DNA: TGCGCCAGCAGCGTTCGACAGGGCCTTGGTTCACCCCTCCACTTT; CDR3: CASSVRQGLGSPLHF; D: TRBD1; J: TRBJ1-6; V: TRBV5-1; size: .
DNA: TGTGCCACCAGGGGGGCCCAGGGTAGGGATCAGCCCCAGCATTTT; CDR3: CATRGAQGRDQPQHF; D: TRBD1; J: TRBJ1-5; V: TRBV10-3; size: .
DNA: TGTGCCAGCTCTCAAGGATGGCAGGAGACCCAGTACTTC; CDR3: CASSQGWQETQYF; D: .; J: TRBJ2-5; V: TRBV7-8; size: .
DNA: TGTGCCAGCAGCTTGTTGTCAGGAGGCACTGAAGCTTTCTTT; CDR3: CASSLLSGGTEAFF; D: .; J: TRBJ1-1; V: TRBV5-4; size: .
DNA: TGTGCCAGTAGTGCACGGGATCAGCCCCAGCATTTT; CDR3: CASSARDQPQHF; D: .; J: TRBJ1-5; V: TRBV19; size: .
DNA: TGTGCCAGCAGCCTCTGGATAGGGGGCCCTACAGATACGCAGTATTTT; CDR3: CASSLWIGGPTDTQYF; D: TRBD1; J: TRBJ2-3; V: TRBV5-4; size: .
DNA: TGTGCCAGCAGCGTAGCTTTTACAACAGTGAACACTGAAGCTTTCTTT; CDR3: CASSVAFTTVNTEAFF; D: .; J: TRBJ1-1; V: TRBV9; size: .
DNA: TGTGCCAGTAGGGGACAGGGTAATCAGCCCCAGCATTTT; CDR3: CASRGQGNQPQHF; D: TRBD1; J: TRBJ1-5; V: TRBV19; size: .
DNA: TGTGCCAGCAGCCAATGGGGCAGAAACACTGAAGCTTTCTTT; CDR3: CASSQWGRNTEAFF; D: .; J: TRBJ1-1; V: TRBV4-2; size: .
DNA: TGTGCCAGTAGTATCGACACGCTAGCATCCTACGAGCAGTACTTC; CDR3: CASSIDTLASYEQYF; D: .; J: TRBJ2-7; V: TRBV19; size: .
DNA: TGTGCCAGTGAACAGGGGGCGCGAGGCTACACCTTC; CDR3: CASEQGARGYTF; D: TRBD1; J: TRBJ1-2; V: TRBV19; size: .
DNA: TGTGCCACCAGCGTTCCAGGGGGAGGGAATGAAAAACTGTTTTTT; CDR3: CATSVPGGGNEKLFF; D: TRBD1; J: TRBJ1-4; V: TRBV15; size: .
DNA: TGTGCCAGCAGTCCAGGGGACGGCTCCTACGAGCAGTACTTC; CDR3: CASSPGDGSYEQYF; D: .; J: TRBJ2-7; V: TRBV9; size: .
DNA: TGTGCCATCCATACAGGATATACCTCTGGAAACACCATATATTTT; CDR3: CAIHTGYTSGNTIYF; D: .; J: TRBJ1-3; V: TRBV6-5; size: .
DNA: TGTGCCAGCAGCCCCTCACAAATAGGGGGCCATGTAGGTTCCTACGAGCAGTACTTC; CDR3: CASSPSQIGGHVGSYEQYF; D: TRBD1; J: TRBJ2-7; V: TRBV7-9; size: once
DNA: TGTGCCAGCAGCTTAGATGGCACAGATACGCAGTATTTT; CDR3: CASSLDGTDTQYF; D: .; J: TRBJ2-3; V: TRBV7-2; size: .
DNA: TGTGCTAGTGGTTCAGGAGCGAACACCGGGGAGCTGTTTTTT; CDR3: CASGSGANTGELFF; D: .; J: TRBJ2-2; V: TRBV12-5; size: .
DNA: TGTGCCAGCAGGCCGGGACTAGCGGTCCCCGGGGAGCTGTTTTTT; CDR3: CASRPGLAVPGELFF; D: TRBD2; J: TRBJ2-2; V: TRBV2; size: .
DNA: TGTGCCAGCTCACAGGGTGGGAATCAGCCCCAGCATTTT; CDR3: CASSQGGNQPQHF; D: .; J: TRBJ1-5; V: TRBV18; size: .
DNA: TGTGCCAGCAGCCTTTCGACAGGAAGAATTGAAGCTTTCTTT; CDR3: CASSLSTGRIEAFF; D: .; J: TRBJ1-1; V: TRBV11-2; size: .
DNA: TGTGCCAGCTCACCGTGGCAGGGGACGAACACCGGGGAGCTGTTTTTT; CDR3: CASSPWQGTNTGELFF; D: .; J: TRBJ2-2; V: TRBV18; size: once
DNA: TGCGCCAGCAGCCGATCCGGGACAGGGGGTGCCGGAGGCTCCTACGAGCAGTACTTC; CDR3: CASSRSGTGGAGGSYEQYF; D: TRBD1; J: TRBJ2-7; V: TRBV4-3; size: .
DNA: TGTGCCAGTACCCGAGGGACAGTGAGGACTGAAGCTTTCTTT; CDR3: CASTRGTVRTEAFF; D: TRBD1; J: TRBJ1-1; V: TRBV19; size: .
DNA: TGTGCCAGCAGCTTAGACACGACTAATGAAAAACTGTTTTTT; CDR3: CASSLDTTNEKLFF; D: .; J: TRBJ1-4; V: TRBV7-6; size: .
DNA: TGTGCCAGCAGCCGACAGGGGGCCCCCTACAATGAGCAGTTCTTC; CDR3: CASSRQGAPYNEQFF; D: TRBD1; J: TRBJ2-1; V: TRBV6-6; size: .
DNA: TGTGCCAGCAGCCCGTGGGGTTTAACGGAGAGCACAGATACGCAGTATTTT; CDR3: CASSPWGLTESTDTQYF; D: .; J: TRBJ2-3; V: TRBV7-9; size: .
DNA: TGTGCCAGCAGCGTAGATACTAGCGGCGAGAGGACCCAGTACTTC; CDR3: CASSVDTSGERTQYF; D: TRBD2; J: TRBJ2-5; V: TRBV9; size: .
DNA: TGTGCCAGCAGTGAAGGGTTGAGCTCCTATAATTCACCCCTCCACTTT; CDR3: CASSEGLSSYNSPLHF; D: .; J: TRBJ1-6; V: TRBV2; size: .
DNA: TGCAGCGTCCGGGTCCGTGGGGAAGCTAACTATGGCTACACCTTC; CDR3: CSVRVRGEANYGYTF; D: .; J: TRBJ1-2; V: TRBV29-1; size: .
DNA: TGTGCCAGCAGCCGTCTCTTCGCGGGGGGGCCTTTGGAGACCCAGTACTTC; CDR3: CASSRLFAGGPLETQYF; D: TRBD2; J: TRBJ2-5; V: TRBV7-8; size: once